A selection of T cell receptor beta chains follows, all from one sample in a study of CD8 T cells in Susac syndrome. TCRdb called the immunoSEQ multiplex PCR reads again in MiXCR, with one record for every CDR3 protein. The data hold about 200,000 distinct CDR3 sequences, with around nine tenths observed a single time. The sample taken for sequencing was CD8+ T cells from PBMCs. The receptors were gathered from a human donor with multiple sclerosis. The CDR3 runs from the conserved cysteine through the conserved F or W. D genes are given only for firm matches. Only some rows state a clone size, as once, few, many or a class for expanded clones.

J,size,D,V,CDR3,DNA
TRBJ2-1,-,-,TRBV7-6,CASSPSVFGAGEQFF,TGTGCCAGCAGCCCAAGCGTTTTCGGCGCAGGAGAGCAGTTCTTC
TRBJ2-3,-,-,TRBV25-1,CASSEPRITDTLDTQYF,TGTGCCAGCAGTGAACCCCGCATTACAGACACGTTAGATACGCAGTATTTT
TRBJ1-3,-,-,TRBV29-1,CSVVGSFRTIYF,TGCAGCGTTGTAGGGTCCTTTCGGACCATATATTTT
TRBJ2-2,-,-,TRBV19,CASTRGPGELFF,TGTGCCAGTACGAGGGGTCCCGGGGAGCTGTTTTTT
TRBJ1-1,-,-,TRBV5-8,CASSLELRTTSNTEAFF,TGTGCCAGCAGCTTGGAACTCCGGACAACTTCGAACACTGAAGCTTTCTTT
TRBJ2-7,once,-,TRBV4-1,CASSQEPARAAEQYF,TGCGCCAGCAGCCAAGAGCCAGCTCGTGCGGCCGAGCAGTACTTC
TRBJ2-7,few,TRBD2,TRBV30,CAWTSGGLSYEQYF,TGTGCCTGGACTAGCGGAGGCCTATCCTACGAGCAGTACTTC
TRBJ2-6,once,-,TRBV6-1,CASGKGSYSGANVLTF,TGTGCCAGCGGAAAGGGGTCCTACTCTGGGGCCAACGTCCTGACTTTC
TRBJ2-6,-,-,TRBV14,CASGVGGANVLTF,TGTGCCAGCGGGGTTGGTGGGGCCAACGTCCTGACTTTC
TRBJ2-3,-,-,TRBV11-2,CASSLAGVGADTQYF,TGTGCCAGCAGCTTAGCGGGAGTTGGCGCAGATACGCAGTATTTT
TRBJ1-5,-,-,TRBV20-1,CSARDGFSNQPQHF,TGCAGTGCTAGAGATGGTTTTAGCAATCAGCCCCAGCATTTT
TRBJ1-1,-,-,TRBV5-5,CASSFTGNEAFF,TGTGCCAGCAGTTTTACAGGGAATGAAGCTTTCTTT
TRBJ1-2,-,TRBD1,TRBV20-1,CSARQGDGYTF,TGCAGTGCCCGACAGGGGGATGGCTACACCTTC
TRBJ2-2,-,-,TRBV5-4,CASSSGLPGELFF,TGTGCCAGCAGCTCGGGACTGCCCGGGGAGCTGTTTTTT
TRBJ1-1,-,-,TRBV4-1,CASSQDHLGRVAEAFF,TGCGCCAGCAGCCAAGATCATTTAGGCAGGGTGGCTGAAGCTTTCTTT
TRBJ1-1,-,-,TRBV19,CASSTGGRGNTEAFF,TGTGCCAGTAGTACCGGGGGACGGGGGAACACTGAAGCTTTCTTT
TRBJ2-1,-,-,TRBV4-2,CASNSKTRGNEQFF,TGTGCCAGCAACTCGAAGACTAGGGGCAATGAGCAGTTCTTC
TRBJ1-5,-,TRBD1,TRBV6-1,CASSRDRGTSQPQHF,TGTGCCAGCAGCCGGGACAGGGGGACGAGTCAGCCCCAGCATTTT